The clone carrying this TCR beta chain is judged medium-sized. Its specificity is not known. The data stem from a study of early T cells in non-severe SARS-CoV-2 infection. Across the study: Whole-blood bulk RNA, unsorted, was sequenced, and chains were unpaired. Overall study results and limits: VDJdb matching skewed toward anti-spike CD8 responses, missing private and CD4 specificities.

Germline CDR1 is MRHNA and CDR2 is SNTAGT. This CDR3 is 16 amino acids long. J gave up 2 bases and V 3 bases, and 9 bases lay outside the gene matches. As part of library construction, unique molecular identifiers were attached to individual cDNA molecules. TCRdb itself ran the 5' RACE reads through MiXCR, one entry per CDR3 protein. The data show 60,000 to 75,000 distinct CDR3 sequences, with roughly 4.9% seen just once and roughly 3.4% held by the top ten. The chain couples TRBV6-4 to TRBJ2-5; TRBD2 matches at 7 bases. This TCR came from an adult who was a healthcare worker with PCR-confirmed SARS-CoV-2 infection or an uninfected control (not recorded which). The donor label of this sample is uncertain. The starting material was whole blood, obtained at baseline. The CDR3 sequence is CASSEFGASGQETQYF. The CDR3 DNA is TGTGCCAGCAGTGAATTTGGGGCTAGCGGACAAGAGACCCAGTACTTC.